The rows below give T cell receptor beta chains drawn from one sample of a study of shared clonotypes between healthy human individuals. TCRdb's copy holds only in-frame clones and misses some; the assay was immunoSEQ multiplex PCR. The table includes over 2 million clones, about 95% detected once. Specimen: naive CD4+ T cells sorted from blood. The receptors derive from a man younger than 35 in good health. Both conserved end residues are part of each CDR3. The order of the fields is clone size, V gene, J gene, CDR3 length, D gene, CDR3 protein, CDR3 DNA. A D gene is named only where the DNA matches it firmly. The listing skips clone size in some rows; elsewhere it reads once, few, many or a size class.

>few|TRBV30|TRBJ2-6|18|.
CAWTTPGRRTGGANVLTF
TGTGCCTGGACGACTCCGGGACGGCGAACGGGAGGGGCCAACGTCCTGACTTTC
>.|TRBV10-3|TRBJ2-7|12|.
CATLGISYEQYF
TGTGCCACGCTAGGGATCTCCTACGAGCAGTACTTC
>.|TRBV6-5|TRBJ1-4|15|TRBD1
CASSTDRGLNEKLFF
TGTGCCAGCAGTACGGACAGGGGACTTAATGAAAAACTGTTTTTT
>.|TRBV29-1|TRBJ2-1|11|.
CSVERGREQFF
TGCAGCGTTGAACGGGGTAGAGAGCAGTTCTTC
>.|TRBV5-6|TRBJ2-7|17|.
CASSRPRRTAVSYEQYF
TGTGCCAGCAGCCGCCCACGTAGGACAGCGGTCTCCTACGAGCAGTACTTC
>.|TRBV11-2|TRBJ2-3|15|.
CASSFSGRGTDTQYF
TGTGCCAGCAGCTTCAGCGGGCGAGGCACAGATACGCAGTATTTT
>.|TRBV29-1|TRBJ2-4|11|.
CSAGAKNIQYF
TGCAGCGCCGGTGCCAAAAACATTCAGTACTTC
>once|TRBV18|TRBJ2-2|14|.
CASSPLSPTGELFF
TGTGCCAGCTCACCACTTAGTCCCACCGGGGAGCTGTTTTTT
>.|TRBV7-9|TRBJ1-3|16|.
CASSSLPGDSGNTIYF
TGTGCCAGCAGCTCACTGCCAGGGGACTCTGGAAACACCATATATTTT
>.|TRBV5-1|TRBJ2-3|16|TRBD2
CASTPVGRGGGDTQYF
TGCGCCAGCACCCCCGTTGGGCGGGGGGGCGGAGATACGCAGTATTTT
>.|TRBV29-1|TRBJ1-4|12|.
CSVGQNDEKLFF
TGCAGCGTTGGGCAGAATGATGAAAAACTGTTTTTT
>.|TRBV28|TRBJ2-7|14|.
CASSLAGAVYEQYF
TGTGCCAGCAGTTTAGCAGGGGCCGTCTACGAGCAGTACTTC
>.|TRBV5-4|TRBJ2-2|16|.
CASSPSKAPIPGELFF
TGTGCCAGCAGCCCTAGTAAGGCCCCCATTCCCGGGGAGCTGTTTTTT
>.|TRBV20-1|TRBJ1-2|10|.
CSAGDYGYTF
TGCAGTGCCGGGGACTATGGCTACACCTTC
>.|TRBV28|TRBJ2-1|19|.
CASSLDSAFGPAFYNEQFF
TGTGCCAGCAGCTTAGATTCGGCGTTTGGGCCTGCCTTCTACAATGAGCAGTTCTTC
>once|TRBV9|TRBJ1-1|14|.
CASSPFQANTEAFF
TGTGCCAGCAGCCCATTCCAGGCAAACACTGAAGCTTTCTTT
>.|TRBV5-6|TRBJ2-7|12|.
CASSSLRDEQYF
TGTGCCAGCAGCTCCCTCCGGGACGAGCAGTACTTC
>.|TRBV4-1|TRBJ2-1|15|TRBD1
CASSQGQSSYNEQFF
TGCGCCAGCAGCCAGGGACAGAGCTCCTACAATGAGCAGTTCTTC
>.|TRBV30|TRBJ2-3|14|TRBD1
CSHTSGGAGDTQYF
TGTTCGCACACATCAGGGGGCGCGGGAGATACGCAGTATTTT
>.|TRBV7-9|TRBJ1-2|14|TRBD1
CASSFPGGNYGYTF
TGTGCCAGCAGCTTCCCAGGGGGCAACTATGGCTACACCTTC
>once|TRBV5-1|TRBJ1-5|15|.
CASSLVSGSNQPQHF
TGCGCCAGCAGCTTGGTTTCGGGAAGCAATCAGCCCCAGCATTTT
>once|TRBV12-5|TRBJ2-1|14|TRBD2
CASGLATTSGTIFF
TGTGCTAGTGGTTTGGCGACGACTAGCGGGACTATATTCTTC
>.|TRBV5-1|TRBJ2-7|15|.
CASSLASGAIGEQYF
TGCGCCAGCAGCCTGGCCTCCGGGGCTATTGGCGAGCAGTACTTC
>.|TRBV7-3|TRBJ1-1|16|.
CASSLVAGAMNTEAFF
TGTGCCAGCAGCTTAGTGGCAGGGGCTATGAACACTGAAGCTTTCTTT
>.|TRBV2|TRBJ1-2|14|TRBD1
CASRPDRAIGGYTF
TGTGCCAGCCGACCGGACAGGGCGATTGGTGGCTACACCTTC
>.|TRBV7-8|TRBJ2-2|15|.
CASSLASGPTGELFF
TGTGCCAGCAGCTTAGCTAGCGGACCCACCGGGGAGCTGTTTTTT
>.|TRBV7-8|TRBJ2-7|16|.
CASSSSDNRRSYEQYF
TGTGCCAGCAGCTCTTCCGACAATCGAAGATCCTACGAGCAGTACTTC
>.|TRBV6-6|TRBJ1-6|14|.
CASSYPEDNSPLHF
TGTGCCAGCAGTTACCCAGAAGATAATTCACCCCTCCACTTT
>.|TRBV27|TRBJ1-6|16|.
CASSLSKDQHNSPLHF
TGTGCCAGCAGTTTATCTAAGGATCAACATAATTCACCCCTCCACTTT
>.|TRBV7-9|TRBJ2-7|14|TRBD2
CASSRTSGVYEQYF
TGTGCCAGCAGTCGGACTAGTGGAGTCTACGAGCAGTACTTC
>.|TRBV7-6|TRBJ1-3|16|.
CASSYTLARTGNTIYF
TGTGCCAGCAGCTATACGCTGGCCCGCACTGGAAACACCATATATTTT
>.|TRBV5-1|TRBJ1-2|14|.
CASSPLVSGNGYTF
TGCGCCAGCAGCCCCCTAGTCTCGGGAAATGGCTACACCTTC
>once|TRBV11-2|TRBJ2-7|15|TRBD1
CASSLVGQGTSEQYF
TGTGCCAGCAGCTTAGTGGGACAGGGCACTTCCGAGCAGTACTTC
>.|TRBV7-9|TRBJ1-6|14|.
CASSPVVGGSPLHF
TGTGCCAGCAGCCCAGTGGTGGGGGGTTCACCCCTCCACTTT
>.|TRBV4-1|TRBJ2-3|16|TRBD2
CASSQARTSGTDTQYF
TGCGCCAGCAGCCAAGCAAGGACTAGCGGGACAGATACGCAGTATTTT
>.|TRBV6-5|TRBJ1-4|14|TRBD1
CASNAQGTNEKLFF
TGTGCCAGCAACGCACAGGGGACTAATGAAAAACTGTTTTTT
>.|TRBV9|TRBJ2-2|17|TRBD2
CASSVDPLAVNTGELFF
TGTGCCAGCAGCGTAGATCCCCTAGCGGTCAACACCGGGGAGCTGTTTTTT
>.|TRBV6-5|TRBJ1-1|13|TRBD1
CATRQGRNTEAFF
TGTGCCACCAGACAGGGAAGGAACACTGAAGCTTTCTTT
>.|TRBV4-1|TRBJ1-5|15|TRBD1
CASSQDLTGVQPQHF
TGCGCCAGCAGCCAAGATTTAACAGGGGTTCAGCCCCAGCATTTT
>once|TRBV5-8|TRBJ1-1|13|.
CASKDNRALAAFF
TGTGCCAGCAAGGACAACAGGGCGCTTGCAGCTTTCTTT
>.|TRBV6-5|TRBJ1-5|14|.
CATAYRVSNQPQHF
TGTGCCACCGCCTACAGGGTTAGCAATCAGCCCCAGCATTTT
>once|TRBV18|TRBJ2-5|12|.
CASSPRQETQYF
TGTGCCAGCTCACCGCGCCAAGAGACCCAGTACTTC
>.|TRBV19|TRBJ1-5|15|TRBD1
CASSSSGQGVRPQHF
TGTGCCAGTAGTTCCTCTGGACAGGGGGTGAGACCCCAGCATTTT
>.|TRBV30|TRBJ1-6|14|.
CAWSEVDSDSPLHF
TGTGCCTGGAGTGAGGTTGACAGCGATTCACCCCTCCACTTT
>.|TRBV7-2|TRBJ2-7|12|TRBD1
CASSPRQGVQYF
TGTGCCAGCAGCCCCAGACAGGGTGTGCAGTACTTC
>.|TRBV6-5|TRBJ1-3|13|.
CASSRGAGNTIYF
TGTGCCAGCAGCCGGGGAGCTGGAAACACCATATATTTT
>once|TRBV6-6|TRBJ1-2|14|.
CASSPDGNIGGYTF
TGTGCCAGCAGTCCGGACGGGAATATTGGTGGCTACACCTTC
>.|TRBV6-6|TRBJ2-7|14|TRBD1
CASSYFLGQDEQYF
TGTGCCAGCAGTTACTTCCTAGGACAGGACGAGCAGTACTTC
>.|TRBV28|TRBJ2-7|12|.
CASLDSNYEQYF
TGTGCCAGCTTGGACAGTAACTACGAGCAGTACTTC
>.|TRBV29-1|TRBJ2-2|14|.
CSGFDRRNTGELFF
TGCAGCGGGTTCGACAGGAGGAACACCGGGGAGCTGTTTTTT
>.|TRBV30|TRBJ1-1|15|.
CAWNSLGPEGTEAFF
TGTGCCTGGAACTCCCTAGGGCCGGAGGGGACTGAAGCTTTCTTT
>.|TRBV27|TRBJ1-6|17|TRBD1
CASSLSFGQGAESPLHF
TGTGCCAGCAGTTTAAGCTTCGGGCAGGGGGCTGAATCACCCCTCCACTTT
>few|TRBV30|TRBJ1-5|13|.
CAWSVGGNQPQHF
TGTGCCTGGAGTGTTGGGGGCAATCAGCCCCAGCATTTT
>once|TRBV9|TRBJ1-4|16|TRBD1
CASSAHRGQANEKLFF
TGTGCCAGCAGCGCCCACAGGGGGCAGGCTAATGAAAAACTGTTTTTT
>.|TRBV19|TRBJ2-2|15|TRBD1
CASRDRGVSPGELFF
TGTGCCAGTAGGGACAGGGGCGTTTCACCCGGGGAGCTGTTTTTT
>.|TRBV6-5|TRBJ2-7|12|TRBD1
CASSLGGNEQYF
TGTGCCAGCAGTTTAGGGGGCAACGAGCAGTACTTC
>.|TRBV5-5|TRBJ1-1|13|.
CARTPGSGTEAFF
TGTGCCAGAACCCCAGGGTCGGGGACTGAAGCTTTCTTT
>.|TRBV4-1|TRBJ1-5|13|.
CASSSSPTQPQHF
TGCGCCAGCAGCTCATCACCCACCCAGCCCCAGCATTTT
>once|TRBV18|TRBJ1-1|15|TRBD1
CASSPPTGQGAEAFF
TGTGCCAGCTCACCACCTACGGGACAGGGAGCTGAAGCTTTCTTT
>.|TRBV28|TRBJ2-2|17|.
CASSLGAGATNTGELFF
TGTGCCAGCAGTCTAGGGGCCGGGGCGACGAACACCGGGGAGCTGTTTTTT